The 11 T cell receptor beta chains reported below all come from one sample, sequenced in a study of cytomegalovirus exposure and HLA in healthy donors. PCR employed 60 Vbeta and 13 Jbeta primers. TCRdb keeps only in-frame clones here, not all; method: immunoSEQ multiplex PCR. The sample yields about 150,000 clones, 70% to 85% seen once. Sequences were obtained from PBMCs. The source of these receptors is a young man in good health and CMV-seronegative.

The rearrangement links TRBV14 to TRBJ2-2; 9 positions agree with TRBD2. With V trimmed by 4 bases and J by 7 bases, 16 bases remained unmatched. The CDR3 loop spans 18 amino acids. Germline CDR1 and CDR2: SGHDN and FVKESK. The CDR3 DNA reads TGTGCCAGCAGCCGCTTACTTCCGGGACTAGCTTTCGGCGGGGAGCTGTTTTTT. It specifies CASSRLLPGLAFGGELFF.

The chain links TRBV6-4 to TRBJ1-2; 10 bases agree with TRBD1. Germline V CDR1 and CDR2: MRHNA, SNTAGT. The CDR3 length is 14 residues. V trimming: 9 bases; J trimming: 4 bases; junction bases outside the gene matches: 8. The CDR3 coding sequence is TGTGCCAGTCCGACAGGGGGCGCTCCCTATGGCTACACCTTC. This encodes CASPTGGAPYGYTF.

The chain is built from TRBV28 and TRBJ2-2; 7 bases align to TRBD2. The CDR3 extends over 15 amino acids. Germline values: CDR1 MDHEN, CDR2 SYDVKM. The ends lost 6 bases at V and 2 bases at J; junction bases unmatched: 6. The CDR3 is CASRGGTTNTGELFF. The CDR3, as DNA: TGTGCCAGCAGGGGAGGGACTACCAACACCGGGGAGCTGTTTTTT.

CDR3 protein: CASSPRLGADTQYF. The CDR3 coding sequence is TGTGCCAGCAGCCCTCGTCTAGGGGCAGATACGCAGTATTTT. The chain uses TRBV11-1 and TRBJ2-3; tentatively, D is TRBD1 (5 bases). The length of the CDR3 is 14 residues. Trimming removed 5 bases at V and 4 bases at J, with 13 bases between. In germline, CDR1 is SGHAT, CDR2 FQDESV (reference sequence).

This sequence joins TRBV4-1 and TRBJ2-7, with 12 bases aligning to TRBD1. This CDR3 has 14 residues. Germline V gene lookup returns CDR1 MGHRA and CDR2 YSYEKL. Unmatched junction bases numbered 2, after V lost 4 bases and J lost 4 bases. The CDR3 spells CASSPGQGAYEQYF. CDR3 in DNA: TGCGCCAGCAGCCCGGGACAGGGGGCTTACGAGCAGTACTTC.

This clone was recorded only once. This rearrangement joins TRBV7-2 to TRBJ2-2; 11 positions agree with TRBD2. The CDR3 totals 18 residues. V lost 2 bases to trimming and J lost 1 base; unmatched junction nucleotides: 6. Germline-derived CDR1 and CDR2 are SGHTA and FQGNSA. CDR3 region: CASSLNSGGAQNTGELFF. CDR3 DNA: TGTGCCAGCAGCTTAAATAGCGGGGGGGCCCAGAACACCGGGGAGCTGTTTTTT.

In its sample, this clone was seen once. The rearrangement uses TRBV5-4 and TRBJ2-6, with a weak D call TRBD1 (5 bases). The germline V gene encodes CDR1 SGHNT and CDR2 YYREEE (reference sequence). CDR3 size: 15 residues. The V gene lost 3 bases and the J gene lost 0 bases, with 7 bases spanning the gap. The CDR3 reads CASSSDNSGANVLTF. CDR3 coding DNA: TGTGCCAGCAGCTCGGACAACTCTGGGGCCAACGTCCTGACTTTC.

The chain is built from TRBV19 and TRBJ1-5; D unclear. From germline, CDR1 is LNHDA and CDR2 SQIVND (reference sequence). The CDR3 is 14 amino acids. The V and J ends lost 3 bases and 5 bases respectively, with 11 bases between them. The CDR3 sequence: CASSILGPDQPQHF. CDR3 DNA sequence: TGTGCCAGTAGTATTCTGGGCCCGGATCAGCCCCAGCATTTT.

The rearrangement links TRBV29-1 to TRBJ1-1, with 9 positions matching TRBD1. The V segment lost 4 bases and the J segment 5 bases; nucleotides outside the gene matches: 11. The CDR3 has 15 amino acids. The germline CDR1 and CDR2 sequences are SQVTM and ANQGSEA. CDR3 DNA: TGCAGCGTTGGTTCCCTACAGGGGGCAATGACTGAAGCTTTCTTT. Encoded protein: CSVGSLQGAMTEAFF.

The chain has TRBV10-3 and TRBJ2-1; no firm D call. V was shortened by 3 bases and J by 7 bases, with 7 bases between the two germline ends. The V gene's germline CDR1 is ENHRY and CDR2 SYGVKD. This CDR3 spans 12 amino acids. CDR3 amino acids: CAISESENEQFF. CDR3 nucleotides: TGTGCCATCAGTGAATCTGAGAATGAGCAGTTCTTC.

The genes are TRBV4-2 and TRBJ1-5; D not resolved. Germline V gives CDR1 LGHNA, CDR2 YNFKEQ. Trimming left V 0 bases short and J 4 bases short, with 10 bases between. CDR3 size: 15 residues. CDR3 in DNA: TGTGCCAGCAGCCAAGATAAGCAGGAAAATCAGCCCCAGCATTTT. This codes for CASSQDKQENQPQHF.